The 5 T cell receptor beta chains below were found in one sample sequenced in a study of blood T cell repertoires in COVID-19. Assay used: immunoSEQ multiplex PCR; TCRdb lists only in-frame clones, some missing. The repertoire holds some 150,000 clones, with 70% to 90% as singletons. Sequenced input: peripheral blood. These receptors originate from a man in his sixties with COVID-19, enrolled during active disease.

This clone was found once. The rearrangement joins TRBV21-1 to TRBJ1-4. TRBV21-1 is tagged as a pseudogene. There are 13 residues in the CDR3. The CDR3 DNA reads TGTGCCAGCCCTGACGGGAGTAATGAAAAACTGTTTTTT. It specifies CASPDGSNEKLFF.

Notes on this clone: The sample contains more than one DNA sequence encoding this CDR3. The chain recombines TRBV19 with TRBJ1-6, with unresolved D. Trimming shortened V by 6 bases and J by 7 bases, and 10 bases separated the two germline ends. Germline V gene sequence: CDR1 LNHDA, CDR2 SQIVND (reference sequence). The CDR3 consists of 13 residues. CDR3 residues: CASSGRENSPLHF. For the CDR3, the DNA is TGTGCCAGTAGCGGACGGGAAAATTCACCCCTCCACTTT.

CDR3 bases: TGTGCCACGACTCCGGGACAGGGGATGAATGAAAAACTGTTTTTT. This sequence encodes CATTPGQGMNEKLFF. The chain links TRBV10-3 to TRBJ1-4; 10 positions match TRBD1. CDR1 and CDR2 (germline): ENHRY, SYGVKD. The CDR3 contains 15 residues. J lost 5 bases, V lost 10 bases, and 10 bases had no gene match.

Here the CDR3 DNA reads TGTGCCAGCAGTTTACGGCAGGGGATTATTTCACCCCTCCACTTT. The encoded protein is CASSLRQGIISPLHF. The chain combines TRBV28 with TRBJ1-6; tentative D call: TRBD1 (6 bases). The CDR3 loop spans 15 amino acids. V gave up 2 bases and J gave up 9 bases, with 14 bases separating them. Germline lookup yields CDR1 MDHEN and CDR2 SYDVKM.

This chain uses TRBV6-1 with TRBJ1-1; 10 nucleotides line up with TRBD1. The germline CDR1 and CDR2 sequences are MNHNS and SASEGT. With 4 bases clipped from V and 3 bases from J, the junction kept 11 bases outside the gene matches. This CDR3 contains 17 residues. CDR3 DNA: TGTGCCAGCAGTGGGAAAGGGACAGGGGCCGGGCACACTGAAGCTTTCTTT. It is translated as CASSGKGTGAGHTEAFF.